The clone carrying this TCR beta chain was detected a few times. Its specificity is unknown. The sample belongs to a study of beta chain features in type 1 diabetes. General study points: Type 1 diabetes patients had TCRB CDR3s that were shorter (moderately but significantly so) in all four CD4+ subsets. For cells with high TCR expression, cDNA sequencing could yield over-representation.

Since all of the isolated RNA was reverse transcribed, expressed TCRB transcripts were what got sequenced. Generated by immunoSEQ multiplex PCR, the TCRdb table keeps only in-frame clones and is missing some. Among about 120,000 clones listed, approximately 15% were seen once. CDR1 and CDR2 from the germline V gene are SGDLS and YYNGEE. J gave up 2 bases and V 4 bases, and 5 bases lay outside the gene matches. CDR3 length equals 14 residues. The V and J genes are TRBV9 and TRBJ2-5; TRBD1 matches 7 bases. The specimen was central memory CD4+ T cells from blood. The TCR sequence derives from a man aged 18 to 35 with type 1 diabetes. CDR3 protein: CASSLKTGQETQYF. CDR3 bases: TGTGCCAGCAGCCTCAAGACAGGGCAAGAGACCCAGTACTTC.